This passage covers 8 T cell receptor beta chains from one sample sequenced in a study of Graves' ophthalmopathy and Graves' hyperthyroidism (dated by TCRdb to between 2018 and 2020). The instrument given in TCRdb is Illumina HiSeq 2000. TCR beta CDR3 regions were amplified from RNA transcripts for repertoire sequencing. A first-round RT-PCR used HTBI primers with the Qiagen OneStep RT-PCR kit, followed by a second-round multiplex PCR, size selection and purification. Using fastp trimming at Q25 and MiXCR clonotype assembly, TCRdb reanalyzed the public sequencing data and kept in-frame beta chains. Every distinct CDR3 protein forms one entry, paired with its most common genes and DNA. The sample table holds 900,000 to 1,200,000 distinct CDR3 sequences, of which about 40% were seen once. The ten largest clones add up to 11% of the sample. The source material was peripheral blood or thyroid tissue (not recorded which). These receptors originate from an adult man with Graves' hyperthyroidism.

A note on this clonotype: Mismatch with germline at one junction end may stem from a read error. The V gene is TRBV12-3 or TRBV12-4, the J gene TRBJ1-2; D not resolved. The CDR3 is made up of 15 amino acids. The CDR3, as DNA: TGTGCCAGCAGCGAAGAATGGCAGAGAAACTATTGCTACACCTTC. Residues: CASSEEWQRNYCYTF.

This CDR3 reads CASAGTSGVYEQYF. The CDR3 DNA reads TGTGCCAGTGCCGGGACTAGCGGAGTCTACGAGCAGTACTTC. The rearrangement uses TRBV6-1 and TRBJ2-7; TRBD2 matches at 11 bases. J gave up 3 bases and V 9 bases, and 7 bases lay outside the gene matches. The germline CDR1 and CDR2 sequences are MNHNS and SASEGT. CDR3 length equals 14 residues.

Remarks on this clonotype: One base away lies a much larger clone, so this may be a sequencing read error. The chain combines TRBV6-6 with TRBJ1-5; D is uncertain. The CDR3 loop spans 14 amino acids. From germline, CDR1 is MNHNY and CDR2 SVGAGI (reference sequence). The CDR3: CASQEGYGNQPPHF. The CDR3 DNA sequence: TGTGCCAGTCAGGAAGGGTATGGCAATCAGCCCCCGCATTTT.

Many counts were recorded for this clonotype. V gene TRBV6-6 combines with J gene TRBJ1-1; D is unresolved. The CDR3 length is 13 residues. The V end was cut by 2 bases, the J end by 4 bases, with 8 bases between. The V gene's germline CDR1 is MNHNY and CDR2 SVGAGI (reference sequence). The CDR3 here is CASSYGGRTEAFF. DNA for the CDR3: TGTGCCAGCAGTTACGGAGGCCGCACTGAAGCTTTCTTT.

The chain uses TRBV29-1 and TRBJ1-1, with unresolved D. Trimming removed 5 bases from V and 8 bases from J, with 9 bases in between. The CDR3 sequence is 10 residues long. The V gene's germline CDR1 is SQVTM and CDR2 ANQGSEA. The CDR3 coding sequence is TGCAGCGTTAGGGCGTACGAAGCTTTCTTT. This encodes CSVRAYEAFF.

About this clonotype itself: This CDR3 fails to terminate in the conserved phenylalanine or tryptophan, so it likely reflects a read error. The DNA is omitted, as the CDR3 cannot be located on it reliably, and the CDR3 follows TCRdb's listing. This chain connects TRBV7-9 to TRBJ2-5; the table's TRBD1 call for D was not verified on the DNA. Germline values: CDR1 SEHNR, CDR2 FQNEAQ (reference sequence). The CDR3 has 8 amino acids, counting both end residues. The CDR3 region is CASRTGYT.

To note about this clonotype: A junction boundary mismatches the germline segment, possibly from a read error. V usage is TRBV10-3 and J usage is TRBJ1-4; no definite D call. Germline assignment: CDR1 ENHRY and CDR2 SYGVKD. The CDR3 runs 13 residues. The CDR3: CASSYSGWEKLFF. CDR3 coding DNA: TGTGCCAGCAGTTACTCAGGTTGGGAAAAACTGTTTTTT.

V and J are TRBV7-2 and TRBJ1-6, with D possibly TRBD1 on 6 matching bases. CDR3 length equals 15 residues. The germline V and J ends were trimmed by 6 bases and 9 bases, with 18 bases remaining between them. Germline lookup yields CDR1 SGHTA and CDR2 FQGNSA. This CDR3 is CASSYGGPVGSPLHF. In nucleotides, the CDR3 is TGTGCCAGCAGTTATGGGGGGCCCGTTGGTTCACCCCTCCACTTT.